This T cell receptor (beta chain) was captured by sequencing in a study of blood T cell repertoires in COVID-19. Germline CDR1 reads SGDLS; CDR2 reads YYNGEE. This CDR3 has 15 amino acids. The V and J ends lost 4 bases and 0 bases respectively, with 12 bases between them. This table comes from immunoSEQ multiplex PCR, and its TCRdb copy is limited to in-frame clones, with some not included. The table lists around 95,000 clones, approximately 90% of them singletons. The sequencing sample was made of peripheral blood. This TCR was sampled from a middle-aged man with active COVID-19. The chain employs TRBV9 and TRBJ2-3; tentative D call: TRBD2 (6 bases). The CDR3 sequence: CASSYSGLSTDTQYF. The CDR3 DNA follows: TGTGCCAGCAGCTATAGCGGACTTAGCACAGATACGCAGTATTTT.